A selection of T cell receptor beta chains follows, all from one sample in a study of cytomegalovirus exposure and HLA in healthy donors. The repertoire was sequenced with immunoSEQ multiplex PCR; TCRdb's copy has only in-frame clones and lacks some. In the table there are some 250,000 clones, approximately 80% of which are singletons. The source material was PBMCs. These receptors all come from a woman between 55 and 75 years old in good health and CMV-seropositive. Both conserved end residues are part of each CDR3. Fields, in order: J gene, D gene, clone size, V gene, CDR3 protein, CDR3 DNA. D genes are given only for firm matches. Not every row has a clone size; where given, it reads once, few, many or a size class.

TRBJ1-5 | . | . | TRBV9 | CASSGPGNQPQHF | TGTGCCAGCAGCGGTCCAGGCAATCAGCCCCAGCATTTT
TRBJ2-2 | . | . | TRBV2 | CASSLGTGELFF | TGTGCCAGCAGCCTCGGCACCGGGGAGCTGTTTTTT
TRBJ2-7 | . | once | TRBV25-1 | CASSEGLSSDYEQYF | TGTGCCAGCAGTGAGGGTCTATCTAGTGACTACGAGCAGTACTTC
TRBJ1-3 | . | . | TRBV25-1 | CASSEGRPFSGNTIYF | TGTGCCAGCAGTGAAGGGAGACCTTTCTCTGGAAACACCATATATTTT
TRBJ1-1 | . | . | TRBV7-9 | CASSLVPGYTEAFF | TGTGCCAGCAGCTTAGTTCCGGGTTACACTGAAGCTTTCTTT
TRBJ1-2 | . | . | TRBV15 | CATSRETGSYGYTF | TGTGCCACCAGCAGAGAGACGGGATCCTATGGCTACACCTTC
TRBJ2-2 | . | . | TRBV9 | CASSLDTGELFF | TGTGCCAGCAGCCTCGACACCGGGGAGCTGTTTTTT
TRBJ2-7 | TRBD2 | . | TRBV4-1 | CASSHDTSGKYEQYF | TGCGCCAGCAGCCATGATACTAGCGGGAAATACGAGCAGTACTTC
TRBJ2-5 | TRBD1 | . | TRBV5-6 | CASRQPGTDDQETQYF | TGTGCCAGCAGACAGCCCGGGACAGATGATCAAGAGACCCAGTACTTC
TRBJ1-5 | . | . | TRBV5-6 | CASSFGGYDQPQHF | TGTGCCAGCAGCTTCGGGGGGTATGATCAGCCCCAGCATTTT
TRBJ2-5 | TRBD2 | . | TRBV28 | CASSPGASGIQETQYF | TGTGCCAGCAGCCCGGGGGCTAGCGGGATCCAAGAGACCCAGTACTTC
TRBJ2-6 | TRBD2 | . | TRBV27 | CASSAIAGTSGANVLTF | TGTGCCAGCTCGGCGATAGCGGGAACCTCTGGGGCCAACGTCCTGACTTTC
TRBJ1-6 | TRBD1 | . | TRBV30 | CAWRDRGRGLMYNSPLHF | TGTGCCTGGAGGGACAGGGGGCGCGGGTTAATGTATAATTCACCCCTCCACTTT
TRBJ2-1 | TRBD2 | . | TRBV11-2 | CASSLEETTSVRKFF | TGTGCCAGCAGCTTAGAAGAAACGACTAGCGTGAGGAAGTTCTTC
TRBJ1-1 | . | . | TRBV5-1 | CASSLDRGANTEAFF | TGCGCCAGCAGCTTGGATCGGGGGGCTAACACTGAAGCTTTCTTT
TRBJ2-5 | TRBD2 | . | TRBV4-2 | CASSPFGGSGGQETQYF | TGTGCCAGCAGCCCCTTCGGGGGTAGCGGGGGACAAGAGACCCAGTACTTC